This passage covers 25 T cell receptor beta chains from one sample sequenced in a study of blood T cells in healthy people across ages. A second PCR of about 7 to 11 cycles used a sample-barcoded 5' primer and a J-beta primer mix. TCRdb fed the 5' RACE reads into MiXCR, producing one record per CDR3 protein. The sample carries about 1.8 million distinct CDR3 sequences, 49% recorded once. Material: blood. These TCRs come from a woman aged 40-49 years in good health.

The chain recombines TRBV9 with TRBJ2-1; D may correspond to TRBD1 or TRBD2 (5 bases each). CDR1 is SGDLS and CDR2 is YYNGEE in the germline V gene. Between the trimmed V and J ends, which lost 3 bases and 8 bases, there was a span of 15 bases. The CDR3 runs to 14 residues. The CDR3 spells CASSDAGATDEQFF. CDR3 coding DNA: TGTGCCAGCAGCGACGCCGGGGCGACGGATGAGCAGTTCTTC.

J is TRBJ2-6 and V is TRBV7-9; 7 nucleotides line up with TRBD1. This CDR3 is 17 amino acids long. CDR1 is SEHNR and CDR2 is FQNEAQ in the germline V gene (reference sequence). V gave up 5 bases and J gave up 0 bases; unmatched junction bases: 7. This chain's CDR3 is CASSPGTEYSGANVLTF. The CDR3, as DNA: TGTGCCAGCAGCCCCGGGACAGAGTACTCTGGGGCCAACGTCCTGACTTTC.

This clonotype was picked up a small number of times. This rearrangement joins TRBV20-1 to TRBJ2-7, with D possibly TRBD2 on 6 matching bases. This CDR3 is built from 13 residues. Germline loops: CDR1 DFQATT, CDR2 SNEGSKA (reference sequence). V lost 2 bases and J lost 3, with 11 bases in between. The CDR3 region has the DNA TGCAGTGCTAGACTAGCGCAGGACTACGAGCAGTACTTC. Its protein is CSARLAQDYEQYF.

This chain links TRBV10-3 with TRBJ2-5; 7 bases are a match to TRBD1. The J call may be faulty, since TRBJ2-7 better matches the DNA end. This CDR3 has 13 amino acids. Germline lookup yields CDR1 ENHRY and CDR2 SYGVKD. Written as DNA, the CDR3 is TGTGCCATCGCCGGGACAGCTTTTTGCGAGCAGTACTTC. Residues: CAIAGTAFCEQYF.

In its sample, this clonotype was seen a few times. CDR3 in amino acids: CASRITGGRPDTQYF. CDR3 bases: TGTGCCAGCAGAATCACAGGGGGTCGCCCGGATACGCAGTATTTT. The rearrangement uses TRBV28 and TRBJ2-3; TRBD1 matches 8 bases. The germline gives CDR1 MDHEN, CDR2 SYDVKM. V shed 6 bases, J shed 6 bases, and the junction held 11 bases outside the gene matches. The CDR3 runs to 15 residues.

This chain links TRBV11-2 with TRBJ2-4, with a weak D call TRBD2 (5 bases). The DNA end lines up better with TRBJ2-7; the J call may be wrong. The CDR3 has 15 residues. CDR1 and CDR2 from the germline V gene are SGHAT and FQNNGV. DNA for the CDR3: TGTGCCAGCAGCTTAGCCCCCAGCGCGGGCTACGAGCAGTACTTC. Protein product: CASSLAPSAGYEQYF.

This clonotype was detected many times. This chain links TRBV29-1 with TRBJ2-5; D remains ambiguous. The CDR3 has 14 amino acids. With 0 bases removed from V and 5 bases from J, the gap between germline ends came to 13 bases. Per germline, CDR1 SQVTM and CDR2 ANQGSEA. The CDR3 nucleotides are TGCAGCGTTGAAGATCCCCCAGGCGTGGAGACCCAGTACTTC. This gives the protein CSVEDPPGVETQYF.

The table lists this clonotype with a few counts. The CDR3 loop reads CASTGMRSNQPQHF. DNA for the CDR3: TGTGCCAGCACGGGAATGAGAAGCAATCAGCCCCAGCATTTT. This chain uses TRBV6-1 with TRBJ1-5; no clear D gene. V was clipped by 7 bases and J by 1 base, with 11 bases between them. Germline CDR1 and CDR2: MNHNS and SASEGT. The CDR3 contains 14 residues.

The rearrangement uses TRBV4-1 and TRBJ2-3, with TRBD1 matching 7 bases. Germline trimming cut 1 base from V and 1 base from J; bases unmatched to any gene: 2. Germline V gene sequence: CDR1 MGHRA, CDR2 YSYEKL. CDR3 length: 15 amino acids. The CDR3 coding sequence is TGCGCCAGCAGCCAAGTTCAGGGGGGCACAGATACGCAGTATTTT. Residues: CASSQVQGGTDTQYF.

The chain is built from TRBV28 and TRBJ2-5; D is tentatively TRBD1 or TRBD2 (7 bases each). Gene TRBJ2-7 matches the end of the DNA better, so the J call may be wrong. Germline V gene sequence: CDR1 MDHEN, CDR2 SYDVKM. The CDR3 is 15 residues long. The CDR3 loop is CASRSRGGGTYEQYF. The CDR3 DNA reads TGTGCCAGCAGGAGCAGGGGGGGCGGAACTTACGAGCAGTACTTC.

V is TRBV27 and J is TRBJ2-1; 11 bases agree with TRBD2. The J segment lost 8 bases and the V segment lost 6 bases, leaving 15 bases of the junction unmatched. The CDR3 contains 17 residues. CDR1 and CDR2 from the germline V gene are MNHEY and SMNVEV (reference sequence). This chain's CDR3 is CASSPRVLAGVMDEQFF. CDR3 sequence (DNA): TGTGCCAGCAGCCCAAGGGTACTAGCGGGGGTTATGGATGAGCAGTTCTTC.

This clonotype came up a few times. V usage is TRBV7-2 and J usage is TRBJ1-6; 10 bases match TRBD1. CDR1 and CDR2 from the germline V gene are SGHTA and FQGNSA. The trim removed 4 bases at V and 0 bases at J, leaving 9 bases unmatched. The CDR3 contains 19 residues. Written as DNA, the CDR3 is TGTGCCAGCAGCTCCCCCAAGGGACAGGGGCTCTCCTATAATTCACCCCTCCACTTT. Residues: CASSSPKGQGLSYNSPLHF.

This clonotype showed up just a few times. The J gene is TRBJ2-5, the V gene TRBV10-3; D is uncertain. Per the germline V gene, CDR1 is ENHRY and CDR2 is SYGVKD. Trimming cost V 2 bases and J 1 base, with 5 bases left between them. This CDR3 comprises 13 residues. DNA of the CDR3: TGTGCCATCAGTGAGGCCAGCCAAGAGACCCAGTACTTC. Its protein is CAISEASQETQYF.

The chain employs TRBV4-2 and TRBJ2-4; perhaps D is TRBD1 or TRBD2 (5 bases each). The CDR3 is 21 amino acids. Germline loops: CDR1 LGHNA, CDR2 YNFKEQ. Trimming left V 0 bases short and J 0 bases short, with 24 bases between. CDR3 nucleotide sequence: TGTGCCAGCAGCCAAGAGGGCTCTCTCGGTGGTAAGGGGAGAGCCAAAAACATTCAGTACTTC. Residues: CASSQEGSLGGKGRAKNIQYF.

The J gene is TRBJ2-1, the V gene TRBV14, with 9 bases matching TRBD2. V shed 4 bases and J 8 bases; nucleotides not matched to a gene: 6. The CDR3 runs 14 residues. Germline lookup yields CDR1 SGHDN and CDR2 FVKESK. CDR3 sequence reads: CASSRFSGGDEQFF. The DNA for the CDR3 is TGTGCCAGCAGCCGCTTTAGCGGGGGCGATGAGCAGTTCTTC. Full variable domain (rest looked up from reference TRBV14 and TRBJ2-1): EAGVTQFPSHSVIEKGQTVTLRCDPISGHDNLYWYRRVMGKEIKFLLHFVKESKQDESGMPNNRFLAERTGGTYSTLKVQPAELEDSGVYFCASSRFSGGDEQFFGPGTRLTVL.

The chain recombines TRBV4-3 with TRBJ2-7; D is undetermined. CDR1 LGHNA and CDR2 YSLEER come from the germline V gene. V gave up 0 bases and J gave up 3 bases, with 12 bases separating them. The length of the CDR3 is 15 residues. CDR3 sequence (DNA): TGCGCCAGCAGCCAAGACGTCGGCAGAGACTACGAGCAGTACTTC. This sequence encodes CASSQDVGRDYEQYF.

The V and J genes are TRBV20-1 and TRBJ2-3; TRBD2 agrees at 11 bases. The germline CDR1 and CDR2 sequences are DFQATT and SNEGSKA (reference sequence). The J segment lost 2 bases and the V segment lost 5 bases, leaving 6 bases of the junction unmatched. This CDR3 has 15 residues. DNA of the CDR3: TGCAGTGCTCCTCTAGCGGGGGGAGACACAGATACGCAGTATTTT. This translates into CSAPLAGGDTDTQYF.

In DNA form, the CDR3 reads TGTGCCAGCAGTTTCCCCGGGGGAATAGAGACCCAGTACTTC. Translating it yields CASSFPGGIETQYF. The V gene is TRBV28, the J gene TRBJ2-7, with a tentative D call TRBD2 (6 bases). Near its end, the DNA agrees better with TRBJ2-5, so the J call may be wrong. Germline CDR1 is MDHEN and CDR2 is SYDVKM. The CDR3 length is 14 residues.

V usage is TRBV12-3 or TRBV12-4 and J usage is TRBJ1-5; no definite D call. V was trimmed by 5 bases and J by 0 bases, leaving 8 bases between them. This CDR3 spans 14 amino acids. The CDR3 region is CASSREYSNQPQHF. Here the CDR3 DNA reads TGTGCCAGCAGTAGGGAGTATAGCAATCAGCCCCAGCATTTT.

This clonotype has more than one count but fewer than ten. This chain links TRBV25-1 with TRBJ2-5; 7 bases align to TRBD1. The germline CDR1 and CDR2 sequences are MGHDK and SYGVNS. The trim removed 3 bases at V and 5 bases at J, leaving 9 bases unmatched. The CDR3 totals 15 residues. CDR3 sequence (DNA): TGTGCCAGCAGTGACCCAGGGGGTAAGGGGGAGACCCAGTACTTC. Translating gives CASSDPGGKGETQYF.

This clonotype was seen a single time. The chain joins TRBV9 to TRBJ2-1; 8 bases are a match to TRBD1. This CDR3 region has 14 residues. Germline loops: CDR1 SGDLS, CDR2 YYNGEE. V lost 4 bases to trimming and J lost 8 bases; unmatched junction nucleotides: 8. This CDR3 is CASSTRGQGDEQFF. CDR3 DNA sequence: TGTGCCAGCAGCACACGCGGACAGGGCGATGAGCAGTTCTTC.

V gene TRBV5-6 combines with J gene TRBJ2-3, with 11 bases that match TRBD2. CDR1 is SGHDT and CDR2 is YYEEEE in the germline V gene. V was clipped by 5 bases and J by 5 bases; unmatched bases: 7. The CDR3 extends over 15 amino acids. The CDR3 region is CASSTGTSGVDTQYF. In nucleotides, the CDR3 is TGTGCCAGCAGTACCGGGACTAGCGGTGTAGATACGCAGTATTTT.

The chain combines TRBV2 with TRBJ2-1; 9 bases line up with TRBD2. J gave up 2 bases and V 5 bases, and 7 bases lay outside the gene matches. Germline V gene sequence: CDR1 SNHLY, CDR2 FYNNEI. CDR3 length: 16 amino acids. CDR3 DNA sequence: TGTGCCAGCAGTACTAAGCGGGGGGCCCCCTACAATGAGCAGTTCTTC. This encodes CASSTKRGAPYNEQFF.

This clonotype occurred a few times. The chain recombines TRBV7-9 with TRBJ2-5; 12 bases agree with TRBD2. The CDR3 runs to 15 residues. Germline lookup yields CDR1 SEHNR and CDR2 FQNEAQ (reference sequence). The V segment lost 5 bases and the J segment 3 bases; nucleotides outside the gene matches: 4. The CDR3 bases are TGTGCCAGCAGCCCCTGGACTAGCGGGGAAGAGACCCAGTACTTC. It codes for CASSPWTSGEETQYF.

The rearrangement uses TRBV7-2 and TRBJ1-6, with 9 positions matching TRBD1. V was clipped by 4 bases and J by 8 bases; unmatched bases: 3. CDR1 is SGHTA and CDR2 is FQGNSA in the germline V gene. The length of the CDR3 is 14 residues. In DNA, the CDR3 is TGTGCCAGCAGCTCACGGACAGGGGATTCACCCCTCCACTTT. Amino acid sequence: CASSSRTGDSPLHF. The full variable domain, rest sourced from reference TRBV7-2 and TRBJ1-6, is GAGVSQSPSNKVTEKGKDVELRCDPISGHTALYWYRQSLGQGLEFLIYFQGNSAPDKSGLPSDRFSAERTGGSVSTLTIQRTQQEDSAVYLCASSSRTGDSPLHFGNGTRLTVT.